This T cell receptor (beta chain) was recorded in a study of T-cell memory formation after mild COVID-19. The study, taken as a whole, reports: Memory sampled before infection contained some responding clones, suggesting cross-reactive memory joined.

Using its own MiXCR run on the 5' RACE reads, TCRdb lists one record per CDR3 protein. Among around 150,000 distinct CDR3 sequences listed, around a tenth were seen once. As concerns this clonotype: Its cognate antigen is unknown.

V was shortened by 1 base and J by 1 base, with 10 bases between the two germline ends. The germline gives CDR1 KGHSH, CDR2 LQKENI. CDR3 size: 15 residues. The gene calls are TRBV18 and TRBJ1-1; D is unclear. Material for sequencing was PBMCs or a T cell subset sorted from them (not recorded which). The sequence derives from a man younger than 35 who had mild COVID-19 (a few samples of this study predate the infection). Cell type and time point are not known. CDR3 loop: CASSPLTGENTEAFF. The CDR3 region has the DNA TGTGCCAGCTCACCACTAACTGGGGAGAACACTGAAGCTTTCTTT.